This T cell receptor beta chain was identified in a study of T cells in Graves' hyperthyroidism and ophthalmopathy. Looking at the study overall: Sampling of peripheral blood happened at initial diagnosis, prior to any treatment. Broader study findings: Ophthalmopathy cases were set apart from stable hyperthyroidism by a 13 V-J model. Blood also contained most expanded thyroid clonotypes above 0.001.

Reasons for excluding patients were uncontrolled infection, other autoimmune disease, pregnancy or lactation. This clonotype was detected ten times or more. What it binds is unknown. The CDR3 has 14 residues. V was pared by 1 base and J by 3 bases, with 9 bases between. Germline V gives CDR1 LGHDT, CDR2 YNNKEL (reference sequence). TCR beta CDR3 region amplification was performed from RNA transcripts. Primed by the HTBI set, a first-round RT-PCR was run on the TCR CDR3. TCRdb re-analysed the multiplex PCR reads in MiXCR, keeping a single row per CDR3 protein. The sample contains over 300,000 distinct CDR3 sequences, approximately 15% of which appear only once.

Sequencing used blood. The receptor's source is a woman aged 55-69 years with Graves' hyperthyroidism. V and J are TRBV3-1 and TRBJ1-2; D not certain. CDR3 region: CASSQGSGHYGYTF. CDR3 sequence (DNA): TGTGCCAGCAGCCAAGGGTCCGGCCACTATGGCTACACCTTC.